A single sample gave rise to the 29 T cell receptor beta chains below, sequenced in a study of blood T cell repertoires in COVID-19. Libraries were prepared by immunoSEQ multiplex PCR; TCRdb keeps only in-frame clonotypes and omits some of them. The data contain 300,000 to 350,000 clones, 80% to 90% of them singletons. Specimen: PBMCs or T cells enriched from blood (not recorded which). These receptors came from a man aged 25-45 years who had recovered from COVID-19.

The chain employs TRBV7-9 and TRBJ2-7; a weak D match, TRBD1 (5 bases). From germline, CDR1 is SEHNR and CDR2 FQNEAQ (reference sequence). The CDR3 has 16 amino acids. Trimming shortened V by 5 bases and J by 1 base, and 18 bases separated the two germline ends. Here the CDR3 reads CASSRTTGARSYEQYF. The CDR3 coding sequence is TGTGCCAGCAGCCGTACGACTGGGGCGAGATCCTACGAGCAGTACTTC. Supplemented by reference TRBV7-9 and TRBJ2-7, the full variable domain reads DTGVSQNPRHKITKRGQNVTFRCDPISEHNRLYWYRQTLGQGPEFLTYFQNEAQLEKSRLLSDRFSAERPKGSFSTLEIQRTEQGDSAMYLCASSRTTGARSYEQYFGPGTRLTVT.

On this clone itself: Other DNA sequences in the sample encode the same CDR3. The chain links TRBV7-9 to TRBJ2-6; D possibly corresponds to TRBD1 (5 bases). CDR1 SEHNR and CDR2 FQNEAQ come from the germline V gene (reference sequence). The CDR3 is 15 residues long. The V gene lost 3 bases and the J gene lost 0 bases, with 6 bases spanning the gap. The CDR3 sequence: CASSFRGSGANVLTF. In nucleotides, the CDR3 is TGTGCCAGCAGCTTTAGGGGCTCTGGGGCCAACGTCCTGACTTTC.

A single count supports this clone. The gene calls are TRBV28 and TRBJ1-2, with 8 bases fitting TRBD1. The CDR3 sequence is 11 residues long. Germline V gene sequence: CDR1 MDHEN, CDR2 SYDVKM. V shed 8 bases and J 5 bases; nucleotides not matched to a gene: 1. The CDR3 region has the DNA TGTGCCAGCGACAGGGGATATGGCTACACCTTC. Translation gives CASDRGYGYTF.

The chain carries TRBV5-6 and TRBJ1-2; 9 bases fit TRBD1. Germline lookup yields CDR1 SGHDT and CDR2 YYEEEE. CDR3 length: 16 residues. After removal of 2 bases from V and 7 bases from J, the junction contained 12 bases not matched to a gene. CDR3 amino acids: CASSFTGGAGSSGYTF. In DNA form, the CDR3 reads TGTGCCAGCAGCTTTACAGGGGGCGCCGGATCCAGTGGCTACACCTTC.

The chain links TRBV9 to TRBJ1-2; TRBD1 aligns across 8 bases. CDR3 length equals 16 residues. Per the germline V gene, CDR1 is SGDLS and CDR2 is YYNGEE. The J segment lost 6 bases and the V segment lost 2 bases, leaving 12 bases of the junction unmatched. The CDR3 nucleotides are TGTGCCAGCAGCGTTCCCCTTACAGGGGGTAGGGATGGCTACACCTTC. Amino acids: CASSVPLTGGRDGYTF.

This clone was detected only once. The rearrangement uses TRBV5-6 and TRBJ1-2; tentatively, D is TRBD1 (6 bases). The CDR3 covers 12 residues. Germline CDR1 reads SGHDT; CDR2 reads YYEEEE. V gave up 4 bases and J gave up 8 bases, with 12 bases separating them. The CDR3 loop is CASSPGHLGYTF. In DNA, the CDR3 is TGTGCCAGCAGCCCGGGACACTTGGGCTACACCTTC.

CDR3 DNA sequence: TGTGCCAGCAGCGCAGGGACAGCAAATGAAAAACTGTTTTTT. Translated, it gives CASSAGTANEKLFF. This chain connects TRBV9 to TRBJ1-4; 7 bases line up with TRBD1. This CDR3 is 14 amino acids long. From germline, CDR1 is SGDLS and CDR2 YYNGEE. V was pared by 3 bases and J by 5 bases, with 4 bases of the junction left unmatched.

The chain uses TRBV10-3 and TRBJ1-2; TRBD1 matches at 8 bases. The CDR3 contains 15 residues. Trimming cost V 5 bases and J 8 bases; bases outside gene matches: 13. Germline loops: CDR1 ENHRY, CDR2 SYGVKD. CDR3 nucleotides: TGTGCCATCAGTCTCCCCCAGGGACAGGCTGGCGGCTACACCTTC. Protein: CAISLPQGQAGGYTF.

This clone was detected only a few times. The V call is TRBV5-5, the J call TRBJ1-2; tentative D call: TRBD1 (5 bases). The CDR3 is 14 amino acids. Germline lookup yields CDR1 SGHKS and CDR2 YYEKEE (reference sequence). V lost 4 bases and J 8 bases, leaving 18 bases between the germline ends. CDR3 protein: CASSPGGLTPGYTF. CDR3 sequence (DNA): TGTGCCAGCAGCCCGGGGGGACTCACTCCGGGCTACACCTTC.

Only a few counts were recorded for this clone. J is TRBJ1-1 and V is TRBV10-3; unclear D gene. The CDR3 has 15 residues. Trimming took off 2 bases at V and 6 bases at J, with 16 bases between the two ends. CDR1 and CDR2 from the germline V gene are ENHRY and SYGVKD. In nucleotides, the CDR3 is TGTGCCATCAGTGAGCAAGGCAGGCGGGTTGCTGAAGCTTTCTTT. It encodes CAISEQGRRVAEAFF.

V usage is TRBV7-9 and J usage is TRBJ1-2, with D possibly TRBD1 on 5 matching bases. The germline gives CDR1 SEHNR, CDR2 FQNEAQ (reference sequence). V was pared by 4 bases and J by 7 bases, with 13 bases between. CDR3 size: 13 residues. The CDR3 DNA follows: TGTGCCAGCAGCTCCCAGGGTAGGAGTGGCTACACCTTC. Translation gives CASSSQGRSGYTF. The full variable domain, completed using reference TRBV7-9 and TRBJ1-2, is DTGVSQNPRHKITKRGQNVTFRCDPISEHNRLYWYRQTLGQGPEFLTYFQNEAQLEKSRLLSDRFSAERPKGSFSTLEIQRTEQGDSAMYLCASSSQGRSGYTFGSGTRLTVV.

This clone has more than one count but fewer than ten. The chain is built from TRBV7-8 and TRBJ2-1; D ambiguous. The CDR3 is 13 amino acids. The germline CDR1 and CDR2 sequences are SGHVS and FQNEAQ. Trimming left V 5 bases short and J 5 bases short, with 10 bases between. The CDR3 region has the DNA TGTGCCAGCAGCCGAAATCGAGACAATGAGCAGTTCTTC. Encoded protein: CASSRNRDNEQFF.

The V gene is TRBV20-1, the J gene TRBJ2-3; 7 bases match TRBD2. CDR3 length: 15 residues. Germline V gene data show CDR1 as DFQATT and CDR2 as SNEGSKA (reference sequence). After removal of 3 bases from V and 5 bases from J, the junction contained 11 bases not matched to a gene. The CDR3 nucleotides are TGCAGTGCTAGTACCCAACTAGCGATGTTAGATACGCAGTATTTT. It specifies CSASTQLAMLDTQYF.

The CDR3 region has the DNA TGTGCCAGCAGCCGCGCGGGGCCCTTGCGGGAGACCCAGTACTTC. This encodes CASSRAGPLRETQYF. This chain uses TRBV3-1 (or the pseudogene TRBV3-2) with TRBJ2-5; maybe TRBD2 (6 bases). CDR1 and CDR2 from the germline V gene are LGHDT and YNNKEL (reference sequence). The CDR3 covers 15 residues. Trimming pared 4 bases from V and 5 bases from J, leaving 17 bases between.

V gene TRBV29-1 combines with J gene TRBJ2-6; 7 bases are shared with TRBD1. V was pared by 6 bases and J by 0 bases, with 2 bases of the junction left unmatched. The CDR3 has 14 residues. Germline CDR1 and CDR2: SQVTM and ANQGSEA. CDR3: CSVGQTSGANVLTF. In nucleotides, the CDR3 is TGCAGCGTGGGACAGACCTCTGGGGCCAACGTCCTGACTTTC.

The chain joins TRBV18 to TRBJ1-1, with D unclear. The CDR3 consists of 12 residues. The V end was cut by 3 bases, the J end by 11 bases, with 13 bases between. Germline CDR1 KGHSH, CDR2 LQKENI. The CDR3 region has the DNA TGTGCCAGCTCACCCGAGGTGAGGTCGGCTTTCTTT. Translation gives CASSPEVRSAFF.

The V call is TRBV7-2, the J call TRBJ2-2; D uncertain. This CDR3 is 15 amino acids long. Germline CDR1 and CDR2: SGHTA and FQGNSA. Trimming took off 5 bases at V and 4 bases at J, with 14 bases between the two ends. CDR3 nucleotide sequence: TGTGCCAGCAGCCCCGCGCGGTCCCGCACCGGGGAGCTGTTTTTT. It yields the protein CASSPARSRTGELFF.

This clone was seen once. The J gene is TRBJ2-2, the V gene TRBV13, with 9 bases aligning to TRBD1. Germline assignment: CDR1 PRHDT and CDR2 FYEKMQ (reference sequence). V lost 7 bases, J lost 6 bases, and 12 bases stayed unmatched. This CDR3 is built from 16 residues. CDR3 sequence reads: CASKKEGQGAAGELFF. The CDR3 nucleotides are TGTGCCAGCAAAAAAGAGGGACAGGGTGCCGCCGGGGAGCTGTTTTTT.

The chain couples TRBV9 to TRBJ1-2; 8 positions agree with TRBD1. The CDR3 covers 17 residues. The J segment lost 0 bases and the V segment lost 3 bases, leaving 10 bases of the junction unmatched. Germline CDR1 and CDR2: SGDLS and YYNGEE. The CDR3 spells CASSGRQGSDPNYGYTF. In nucleotides, the CDR3 is TGTGCCAGCAGCGGGAGACAGGGGTCGGACCCTAACTATGGCTACACCTTC. The variable domain in full, completed from reference TRBV9 and TRBJ1-2, reads DSGVTQTPKHLITATGQRVTLRCSPRSGDLSVYWYQQSLDQGLQFLIQYYNGEERAKGNILERFSAQQFPDLHSELNLSSLELGDSALYFCASSGRQGSDPNYGYTFGSGTRLTVV.

In DNA form, the CDR3 reads TGTGCCAGCAGCTTATTATCGGGAGATACGCAGTATTTT. Its translation is CASSLLSGDTQYF. The chain links TRBV7-2 to TRBJ2-3; D gene ambiguous. The CDR3 has 13 amino acids. Trimming pared 2 bases from V and 5 bases from J, leaving 8 bases between. CDR1 and CDR2 from the germline V gene are SGHTA and FQGNSA.

For this clone: This sample also contains other DNA sequences that code for the same CDR3. This CDR3 reads CAISGTGGNQPQHF. The CDR3 DNA is TGTGCCATCAGTGGGACAGGAGGGAATCAGCCCCAGCATTTT. The chain joins TRBV10-3 to TRBJ1-5; TRBD1 agrees at 7 bases. V was pared by 4 bases and J by 4 bases, with 4 bases of the junction left unmatched. The CDR3 has 14 amino acids. From germline, CDR1 is ENHRY and CDR2 SYGVKD.

The CDR3 reads CASKGAQNTEAFF. In DNA form, the CDR3 reads TGTGCCAGCAAAGGGGCGCAGAACACTGAAGCTTTCTTT. V and J are TRBV2 and TRBJ1-1; D may be TRBD1 (5 bases). The CDR3 covers 13 residues. The V end was cut by 7 bases, the J end by 1 base, with 10 bases between. Per germline, CDR1 SNHLY and CDR2 FYNNEI. The complete variable domain, with remaining parts taken from reference TRBV2 and TRBJ1-1, reads EPEVTQTPSHQVTQMGQEVILRCVPISNHLYFYWYRQILGQKVEFLVSFYNNEISEKSEIFDDQFSVERPDGSNFTLKIRSTKLEDSAMYFCASKGAQNTEAFFGQGTRLTVV.

The CDR3 DNA reads TGTGCCAGCAGCGTGGACGGGATTAGAAACACTGAAGCTTTCTTT. It specifies CASSVDGIRNTEAFF. This sequence joins TRBV9 and TRBJ1-1, with D hard to call. This CDR3 is built from 15 residues. Trimming stripped 2 bases from V and 2 bases from J, with 13 bases between. Germline CDR1 reads SGDLS; CDR2 reads YYNGEE.

The chain is built from TRBV7-2 and TRBJ2-4; 8 bases align to TRBD2. Germline V gene data show CDR1 as SGHTA and CDR2 as FQGNSA. CDR3 size: 16 residues. The V and J ends lost 4 bases and 2 bases, in that order; junction bases with no gene match: 7. CDR3 nucleotides: TGTGCCAGCAGCTCGTCGGGGGGGCTGTCCAAAAACATTCAGTACTTC. As protein: CASSSSGGLSKNIQYF.

V usage is TRBV7-2 and J usage is TRBJ2-3, with D perhaps TRBD1 (5 bases). The length of the CDR3 is 15 residues. The germline V gene has CDR1 SGHTA and CDR2 FQGNSA. Trimming took off 4 bases at V and 1 base at J, with 12 bases between the two ends. CDR3 residues: CASSSTAQGTDTQYF. CDR3 nucleotide sequence: TGTGCCAGCAGCTCCACCGCACAGGGCACAGATACGCAGTATTTT. Drawing the rest from reference TRBV7-2 and TRBJ2-3, the complete variable domain is GAGVSQSPSNKVTEKGKDVELRCDPISGHTALYWYRQSLGQGLEFLIYFQGNSAPDKSGLPSDRFSAERTGGSVSTLTIQRTQQEDSAVYLCASSSTAQGTDTQYFGPGTRLTVL.

The V call is TRBV5-8, the J call TRBJ2-3, with D perhaps TRBD1 (5 bases). Germline-derived CDR1 and CDR2 are SGHTS and YDEGEE. The CDR3 loop spans 14 amino acids. V lost 2 bases and J lost 0, with 7 bases in between. For the CDR3, the DNA is TGTGCCAGCAGCTTTGACAGTAGCACAGATACGCAGTATTTT. Protein sequence: CASSFDSSTDTQYF. Based on the CDR3 plus reference TRBV5-8 and TRBJ2-3, the full variable domain is EAGVTQSPTHLIKTRGQQATLRCSPISGHTSVYWYQQALGLGLQFLLWYDEGEERNRGNFPPRFSGRQFPNYSSELNVNALELEDSALYLCASSFDSSTDTQYFGPGTRLTVL.

The chain recombines TRBV10-3 with TRBJ1-1; the D is unclear. V was trimmed by 11 bases and J by 0 bases, leaving 16 bases between them. Germline V gene data show CDR1 as ENHRY and CDR2 as SYGVKD. The CDR3 contains 14 residues. Here the CDR3 DNA reads TGTGCCTCCGGGAATTCGAATTTGAACACTGAAGCTTTCTTT. Translated: CASGNSNLNTEAFF.

V usage is TRBV11-2 and J usage is TRBJ1-6, with 10 bases lining up with TRBD1. V trimming: 3 bases; J trimming: 10 bases; junction bases outside the gene matches: 6. Germline assignment: CDR1 SGHAT and CDR2 FQNNGV. This CDR3 has 15 residues. Written as DNA, the CDR3 is TGTGCCAGCAGCTTTTCGGGGACAGGGGTGTCACCCCTCCACTTT. Its translation is CASSFSGTGVSPLHF.

The chain carries TRBV5-4 and TRBJ1-4, with 11 positions matching TRBD1. With V trimmed by 0 bases and J by 7 bases, 2 bases remained unmatched. The CDR3 is 15 amino acids. Per germline, CDR1 SGHNT and CDR2 YYREEE (reference sequence). The CDR3 reads CASSLAGQGAEKLFF. In nucleotides, the CDR3 is TGTGCCAGCAGCTTGGCAGGACAGGGGGCTGAAAAACTGTTTTTT. The whole variable domain, filled in from reference TRBV5-4 and TRBJ1-4, reads ETGVTQSPTHLIKTRGQQVTLRCSSQSGHNTVSWYQQALGQGPQFIFQYYREEENGRGNFPPRFSGLQFPNYSSELNVNALELDDSALYLCASSLAGQGAEKLFFGSGTQLSVL.